This TCR beta chain was identified during a study of T cell responses to AZD1222 COVID-19 vaccine. Study-level background: The study pooled second doses at about 4 or about 12 weeks.

Clones were read by immunoSEQ multiplex PCR, and TCRdb kept only the in-frame ones, dropping some. The sample lists around 120,000 clones; roughly 84% were seen once. J gave up 7 bases and V 5 bases, and 11 bases lay outside the gene matches. The CDR3 is 16 residues long. Germline CDR1 is WNHNN and CDR2 is SYGVQD (reference sequence). Regarding this clone: Its target is not known.

Study-wide results and caveats: At baseline, just a handful of AZD1222 recipients tested seropositive.

The sequencing here drew on peripheral blood, taken on day 0 of AZD1222 vaccination. The receptor was isolated from an adult in good health. The V and J genes are TRBV10-1 and TRBJ1-6; 7 bases agree with TRBD1. The CDR3 loop is CASSKRRGRGNSPLHF. The CDR3 DNA reads TGCGCCAGCAGTAAAAGGAGGGGGCGCGGAAATTCACCCCTCCACTTT.